One and the same sample provided the 29 T cell receptor beta chains below, sequenced in a study of technical replicates of blood from a handful of donors. Sequenced by immunoSEQ multiplex PCR; TCRdb stores in-frame clones only, minus some. The sample comprises tens of thousands of clones, roughly 94% of which are singletons, and around 0.37% rests with the top ten. The specimen sequenced was T cells isolated from PBMCs. The receptors stem from a human donor in good health.

The rearrangement links TRBV19 to TRBJ2-5; 10 bases map to TRBD2. Trimming at V came to 3 bases and at J to 4 bases, leaving 14 bases not matched to a gene. The germline V gene encodes CDR1 LNHDA and CDR2 SQIVND (reference sequence). CDR3 size: 18 residues. The CDR3 region is CASSMAASGSGWVETQYF. CDR3 bases: TGTGCCAGTAGTATGGCGGCTAGCGGGAGTGGTTGGGTAGAGACCCAGTACTTC.

The chain combines TRBV19 with TRBJ2-1, with 10 bases that match TRBD2. The trim removed 1 base at V and 5 bases at J, leaving 2 bases unmatched. CDR1 and CDR2 (germline): LNHDA, SQIVND (reference sequence). This CDR3 has 15 amino acids. The CDR3 loop reads CASSIASGRNNEQFF. As DNA, the CDR3 is TGTGCCAGTAGTATAGCTAGCGGGAGAAACAATGAGCAGTTCTTC.

This chain links TRBV6-6 with TRBJ2-7; 12 positions agree with TRBD2. CDR3 length: 14 residues. Germline-derived CDR1 and CDR2 are MNHNY and SVGAGI (reference sequence). V trimming: 4 bases; J trimming: 3 bases; junction bases outside the gene matches: 1. The CDR3 coding sequence is TGTGCCAGCAGTTTGACTAGCGGGAGCTACGAGCAGTACTTC. This gives the protein CASSLTSGSYEQYF.

The CDR3 DNA is TGTGCCAGCAGCTTATTGGGGGCTAACACTGAAGCTTTCTTT. This gives the protein CASSLLGANTEAFF. The gene calls are TRBV11-3 and TRBJ1-1; TRBD1 is a possible D gene (6 bases). V was shortened by 2 bases and J by 2 bases, with 9 bases between the two germline ends. Germline V gives CDR1 SGHNT, CDR2 YENEEA. This CDR3 is built from 14 residues.

V gene TRBV27 combines with J gene TRBJ1-1, with D unclear. Germline V gene sequence: CDR1 MNHEY, CDR2 SMNVEV (reference sequence). The CDR3 consists of 13 residues. Trimming cost V 3 bases and J 8 bases, with 13 bases left between them. The CDR3 protein is CASSFRSPAEAFF. CDR3 bases: TGTGCCAGCAGTTTCCGATCACCAGCGGAAGCTTTCTTT.

The J gene is TRBJ2-7, the V gene TRBV11-1; D uncertain. V was pared by 2 bases and J by 4 bases, with 18 bases between. The CDR3 spans 16 residues. Germline CDR1 is SGHAT and CDR2 is FQDESV (reference sequence). The CDR3 spells CASSLRSTGYRYEQYF. CDR3 DNA sequence: TGTGCCAGCAGCTTACGATCCACGGGTTACCGTTACGAGCAGTACTTC.

In regard to this clone: At one of its ends the junction is not consistent with the germline gene, which may arise from a read error. This chain connects TRBV2 to TRBJ2-7; TRBD2 agrees at 7 bases. The germline V gene has CDR1 SNHLY and CDR2 FYNNEI. CDR3 length: 13 residues. The CDR3 sequence is CGSQDERDYEQYF. As DNA, the CDR3 is TGTGGCAGCCAGGACGAGCGGGACTACGAGCAGTACTTC.

The genes are TRBV4-1 and TRBJ2-7; D remains ambiguous. V was shortened by 0 bases and J by 2 bases, with 8 bases between the two germline ends. The germline V gene encodes CDR1 MGHRA and CDR2 YSYEKL. The CDR3 totals 14 residues. The CDR3, as DNA: TGCGCCAGCAGCCAAGAGTCCGACACCTACGAGCAGTACTTC. Its protein product is CASSQESDTYEQYF.

This clone was found once. This chain uses TRBV12-5 with TRBJ2-1; 10 bases match TRBD2. The germline V gene encodes CDR1 LGHNT and CDR2 FRNRAP. With 0 bases clipped from V and 7 bases from J, the junction kept 6 bases outside the gene matches. CDR3 length: 16 amino acids. DNA for the CDR3: TGTGCTAGTGGTTTGGTTTTAGCGGGAGGTGGAAATGAGCAGTTCTTC. Its protein product is CASGLVLAGGGNEQFF.

The rearrangement joins TRBV11-3 to TRBJ2-7; a weak D match, TRBD2 (6 bases). The germline CDR1 and CDR2 sequences are SGHNT and YENEEA. The V end was cut by 1 base, the J end by 7 bases, with 11 bases between. There are 13 residues in the CDR3. This chain's CDR3 is CASSLVPGREQYF. In DNA, the CDR3 is TGTGCCAGCAGCTTAGTACCAGGGAGGGAGCAGTACTTC. Supplemented by reference TRBV11-3 and TRBJ2-7, the full variable domain reads EAGVVQSPRYKIIEKKQPVAFWCNPISGHNTLYWYLQNLGQGPELLIRYENEEAVDDSQLPKDRFSAERLKGVDSTLKIQPAELGDSAVYLCASSLVPGREQYFGPGTRLTVT.

The rearrangement links TRBV4-2 to TRBJ2-5, with D possibly matching TRBD2 (6 bases). CDR1 LGHNA and CDR2 YNFKEQ come from the germline V gene. The CDR3 has 16 amino acids. Between the trimmed V and J ends, which lost 0 bases and 2 bases, there was a span of 13 bases. CDR3 residues: CASSQEVGTQQETQYF. CDR3 DNA: TGTGCCAGCAGCCAAGAGGTCGGGACTCAACAAGAGACCCAGTACTTC.

The chain joins TRBV27 to TRBJ2-3; 10 bases match TRBD2. V lost 5 bases, J lost 1 base, and 6 bases stayed unmatched. The CDR3 runs to 16 residues. Germline CDR1 and CDR2: MNHEY and SMNVEV (reference sequence). CDR3 in DNA: TGTGCCAGCAGTCGATCAAGCGGGAGGGGCACAGATACGCAGTATTTT. Amino acid sequence: CASSRSSGRGTDTQYF.

This clone was recorded only once. The chain couples TRBV14 to TRBJ2-1; TRBD2 agrees at 14 bases. CDR1 and CDR2 from the germline V gene are SGHDN and FVKESK. The CDR3 totals 15 residues. V was pared by 4 bases and J by 7 bases, with 3 bases of the junction left unmatched. Here the CDR3 reads CASSLGLAGANEQFF. CDR3 sequence (DNA): TGTGCCAGCAGCCTGGGACTAGCGGGAGCAAATGAGCAGTTCTTC. Using reference TRBV14 and TRBJ2-1 for the parts outside the CDR3, the full variable domain is EAGVTQFPSHSVIEKGQTVTLRCDPISGHDNLYWYRRVMGKEIKFLLHFVKESKQDESGMPNNRFLAERTGGTYSTLKVQPAELEDSGVYFCASSLGLAGANEQFFGPGTRLTVL.

J is TRBJ2-7 and V is TRBV6-5; D is perhaps TRBD1 (6 bases). This CDR3 region has 14 residues. The ends were cut back, 5 bases at V and 0 bases at J, with 11 bases in the middle. CDR1 MNHEY and CDR2 SVGAGI come from the germline V gene. In nucleotides, the CDR3 is TGTGCCAGCAGTACCCGACAGGCCTCCTACGAGCAGTACTTC. As protein: CASSTRQASYEQYF.

The V and J genes are TRBV14 and TRBJ2-7; 13 positions agree with TRBD2. V was clipped by 3 bases and J by 2 bases; unmatched bases: 4. CDR3 length: 16 amino acids. Germline V lookup: CDR1 SGHDN, CDR2 FVKESK. The CDR3 DNA is TGTGCCAGCAGCCAGGCACTAGCGGGAGGGCCCTACGAGCAGTACTTC. Its translation: CASSQALAGGPYEQYF.

The chain joins TRBV7-9 to TRBJ2-1; TRBD2 matches 15 bases. The CDR3 runs 15 residues. V lost 6 bases and J lost 7; bases outside the gene matches: 4. CDR1 and CDR2 from the germline V gene are SEHNR and FQNEAQ (reference sequence). CDR3 coding DNA: TGTGCCAGCAGTTCCGGGACTAGCGGGAGGAATGAGCAGTTCTTC. It translates to CASSSGTSGRNEQFF.

This chain joins TRBV2 and TRBJ2-5, with 9 bases matching TRBD2. The V segment lost 8 bases and the J segment 0 bases; nucleotides outside the gene matches: 10. Germline lookup yields CDR1 SNHLY and CDR2 FYNNEI. This CDR3 has 16 residues. In DNA form, the CDR3 reads TGTGCCAGCGGGGAGCGGGAGGCCCCTTACCAAGAGACCCAGTACTTC. Residues: CASGEREAPYQETQYF.

The rearrangement links TRBV4-3 to TRBJ2-3, with TRBD2 matching over 7 bases. Trimming cost V 0 bases and J 6 bases; bases outside gene matches: 6. This CDR3 region has 15 residues. The germline V gene encodes CDR1 LGHNA and CDR2 YSLEER. This chain's CDR3 is CASSQDNDGGDTQYF. In DNA, the CDR3 is TGCGCCAGCAGCCAAGATAATGACGGGGGGGATACGCAGTATTTT.

The chain employs TRBV4-1 and TRBJ2-5; D might be TRBD1 (5 bases). The CDR3 sequence is 15 residues long. CDR1 is MGHRA, CDR2 YSYEKL, per germline. Trimming left V 1 base short and J 3 bases short, with 12 bases between. The DNA for the CDR3 is TGCGCCAGCAGCCAAGTAATGTTCAGGGAAGAGACCCAGTACTTC. It encodes CASSQVMFREETQYF.

The chain uses TRBV5-4 and TRBJ1-2, with a tentative D call TRBD1 (6 bases). This CDR3 is 15 amino acids long. V was shortened by 0 bases and J by 4 bases, with 13 bases between the two germline ends. The germline gives CDR1 SGHNT, CDR2 YYREEE (reference sequence). CDR3 DNA sequence: TGTGCCAGCAGCTTGGAGCCAGGGGACGTCTATGGCTACACCTTC. Translation gives CASSLEPGDVYGYTF.

The J gene is TRBJ2-5, the V gene TRBV1; the table's D call TRBD2 went unverified against the DNA. TRBV1 is a pseudogene locus. The CDR3 loop spans 15 amino acids. This CDR3 reads CTSSSQRGRGETQYF. DNA of the CDR3: TGCACCAGCAGCTCACAGCGAGGGAGGGGAGAGACCCAGTACTTC.

The CDR3: CASSLRGGRDEQYF. CDR3 nucleotides: TGTGCCAGCAGTTTACGCGGGGGAAGAGACGAGCAGTACTTC. The chain recombines TRBV28 with TRBJ2-7; 7 bases fit TRBD2. The CDR3 consists of 14 residues. Losses at the gene ends were 2 bases for V and 5 bases for J; bases not matched to a gene: 6. CDR1 is MDHEN, CDR2 SYDVKM, per germline.

This chain links TRBV4-3 with TRBJ2-3; D might be TRBD2 (5 bases). The V gene lost 4 bases and the J gene lost 5 bases, with 19 bases spanning the gap. The CDR3 is 16 amino acids. Germline-derived CDR1 and CDR2 are LGHNA and YSLEER. CDR3 sequence (DNA): TGCGCCAGCAGCCCCCAGTATGTGGGAGTCGGAGATACGCAGTATTTT. Encoded protein: CASSPQYVGVGDTQYF.

The chain employs TRBV29-1 and TRBJ2-3, with D possibly being TRBD1 (5 bases). This CDR3 comprises 13 residues. Germline V gene sequence: CDR1 SQVTM, CDR2 ANQGSEA. Trimming cost V 8 bases and J 1 base, with 13 bases left between them. CDR3: CSTTGIGTDTQYF. The CDR3 region has the DNA TGCAGCACCACAGGTATAGGCACAGATACGCAGTATTTT.

This chain links TRBV29-1 with TRBJ2-2, with TRBD2 matching over 11 bases. The V gene's germline CDR1 is SQVTM and CDR2 ANQGSEA. Trimming removed 5 bases from V and 3 bases from J; junction bases left unmatched: 2. The length of the CDR3 is 14 residues. CDR3 residues: CSVRLAGHTGELFF. CDR3 sequence (DNA): TGCAGCGTTCGACTAGCGGGGCACACCGGGGAGCTGTTTTTT.

This rearrangement joins TRBV29-1 to TRBJ2-3; D might be TRBD1 (5 bases). Germline loops: CDR1 SQVTM, CDR2 ANQGSEA. This CDR3 contains 13 residues. V shed 6 bases and J shed 2 bases, with 12 bases lying between them. The chain's CDR3 is CSVDSYFTDTQYF. The DNA of the CDR3 is TGCAGCGTCGACAGTTACTTCACAGATACGCAGTATTTT.

This clone was seen more than once but under ten times. The V call is TRBV13, the J call TRBJ2-7, with D unresolved. Germline-derived CDR1 and CDR2 are PRHDT and FYEKMQ (reference sequence). V lost 1 base, J lost 2 bases, and 21 bases lay in between. CDR3 length equals 18 residues. CDR3 bases: TGTGCCAGCAGCTTAGTATCCCCCTACGGCAGGATTACCTACGAGCAGTACTTC. Protein product: CASSLVSPYGRITYEQYF.

The chain has TRBV15 and TRBJ1-4; no clear D gene. The length of the CDR3 is 13 residues. Trimming removed 0 bases at V and 5 bases at J, with 4 bases between. The germline V gene encodes CDR1 LNHNV and CDR2 YYDKDF (reference sequence). The CDR3 loop reads CATSRDQNEKLFF. The CDR3 DNA follows: TGTGCCACCAGCAGAGATCAGAATGAAAAACTGTTTTTT.

Here the CDR3 reads CASSPNGLPTNEKLFF. The CDR3 bases are TGTGCCAGCTCACCGAACGGACTACCAACTAATGAAAAACTGTTTTTT. The gene calls are TRBV18 and TRBJ1-4; no reliable D call. V was trimmed by 3 bases and J by 0 bases, leaving 11 bases between them. This CDR3 spans 16 amino acids. Germline V gives CDR1 KGHSH, CDR2 LQKENI.